Shown below are 20 T cell receptor beta chains from a single sample sequenced in a study of blood T cells in healthy people across ages. Using a J-beta primer mix together with a sample-barcoded 5' primer, a second PCR was run for 7 to 11 cycles. TCRdb redid the calling of the 5' RACE reads with MiXCR, one entry per CDR3 protein. The table has about 800,000 distinct CDR3 sequences, 25% seen once. A further study also used this sample, focusing on T cells of mothers and their children.

Sequencing was done on a sample of blood. These receptors were collected from a boy between 10 and 17 years old in good health.

A few counts support this clonotype. V gene TRBV19 combines with J gene TRBJ1-1, with unresolved D. V was clipped by 2 bases and J by 0 bases, with 10 bases between them. Germline V gives CDR1 LNHDA, CDR2 SQIVND (reference sequence). The CDR3 covers 15 residues. The CDR3 bases are TGTGCCAGTAGTATAAGGATCGTAATGAACACTGAAGCTTTCTTT. Amino acid sequence: CASSIRIVMNTEAFF. The entire variable domain, with the rest obtained from reference TRBV19 and TRBJ1-1, is as follows: DGGITQSPKYLFRKEGQNVTLSCEQNLNHDAMYWYRQDPGQGLRLIYYSQIVNDFQKGDIAEGYSVSREKKESFPLTVTSAQKNPTAFYLCASSIRIVMNTEAFFGQGTRLTVV.

This clonotype was counted a few times. This chain links TRBV9 with TRBJ1-1; no clear D gene. V was shortened by 0 bases and J by 4 bases, with 10 bases between the two germline ends. The CDR3 is made up of 14 amino acids. The germline gives CDR1 SGDLS, CDR2 YYNGEE. CDR3 coding DNA: TGTGCCAGCAGCGTAGGTAGCGGAGGCACTGAAGCTTTCTTT. It specifies CASSVGSGGTEAFF.

About this clonotype itself: A junction boundary mismatches the germline segment, possibly from a read error. The chain uses TRBV28 and TRBJ2-7; no definite D call. The germline gives CDR1 MDHEN, CDR2 SYDVKM. The CDR3 loop spans 12 amino acids. The CDR3 region is CASSFGFYEQYF. The CDR3, as DNA: TGTGCTAGCAGTTTCGGCTTCTACGAGCAGTACTTC.

This clonotype was observed a handful of times. The rearrangement uses TRBV12-3 or TRBV12-4 and TRBJ2-7; D assignment may be TRBD1 or TRBD2 (5 bases each). The CDR3 extends over 16 amino acids. V lost 0 bases and J lost 4, with 16 bases in between. The CDR3 DNA reads as TGTGCCAGCAGTTTAGCGGATTTCGGGGACCTATACGAGCAGTACTTC. Translated, it gives CASSLADFGDLYEQYF.

The genes are TRBV29-1 and TRBJ2-3; 8 nucleotides line up with TRBD2. The CDR3 spans 14 residues. Germline V gene sequence: CDR1 SQVTM, CDR2 ANQGSEA. J was trimmed by 6 bases and V by 4 bases; bases with no gene match: 9. The CDR3: CSVVYGTRPDTQYF. The CDR3 DNA reads TGCAGCGTTGTCTATGGGACTAGACCGGATACGCAGTATTTT.

This clonotype was found a few times. This chain links TRBV20-1 with TRBJ2-4; 8 nucleotides line up with TRBD2. V trimming: 1 base; J trimming: 9 bases; junction bases outside the gene matches: 8. This CDR3 comprises 14 residues. The germline V gene has CDR1 DFQATT and CDR2 SNEGSKA (reference sequence). The CDR3 nucleotides are TGCAGTGCTAGAGGGGGACTAGAGGAGATCATTCAGTACTTC. This sequence encodes CSARGGLEEIIQYF.

The J gene is TRBJ2-3, the V gene TRBV7-8, with 10 bases aligning to TRBD2. From germline, CDR1 is SGHVS and CDR2 FQNEAQ. Germline trimming cut 5 bases from V and 6 bases from J; bases unmatched to any gene: 8. The CDR3 totals 15 residues. CDR3 DNA sequence: TGTGCCAGCAGCCTCATGAGCGGGGGGGCCGATACGCAGTATTTT. Translated, it gives CASSLMSGGADTQYF.

The chain is built from TRBV28 and TRBJ1-2; D is undetermined. Germline V lookup: CDR1 MDHEN, CDR2 SYDVKM. V was shortened by 2 bases and J by 0 bases, with 13 bases between the two germline ends. CDR3 size: 16 residues. The CDR3 DNA is TGTGCCAGCAGTTTACAGCCCGGACTAGCTAACTATGGCTACACCTTC. This sequence encodes CASSLQPGLANYGYTF.

In its sample, this clonotype was seen a few times. The genes are TRBV24-1 and TRBJ2-5; the D gene is possibly TRBD1 (6 bases). The CDR3 is 17 amino acids. Trimming shortened V by 0 bases and J by 0 bases, and 13 bases separated the two germline ends. CDR1 KGHDR and CDR2 SFDVKD come from the germline V gene. CDR3 sequence reads: CATSDLKAGVNQETQYF. The CDR3 bases are TGTGCCACCAGTGATTTGAAGGCAGGGGTCAACCAAGAGACCCAGTACTTC.

This clonotype has a handful of counts. The chain is built from TRBV28 and TRBJ2-1; D call uncertain. This CDR3 is built from 14 residues. V lost 3 bases and J lost 6, with 12 bases in between. Germline CDR1 is MDHEN and CDR2 is SYDVKM. The CDR3 loop reads CASSFLLGTNEQFF. The CDR3 bases are TGTGCCAGCAGTTTCCTTCTCGGAACCAATGAGCAGTTCTTC.

The chain couples TRBV20-1 to TRBJ2-7; possibly TRBD2 for D (6 bases). This CDR3 contains 15 residues. The germline gives CDR1 DFQATT, CDR2 SNEGSKA (reference sequence). Trimming took 6 bases from V and 0 from J, leaving 18 bases between them. CDR3 nucleotide sequence: TGCAGTGCCGGAATCTGGCGGGACGTCTCCTACGAGCAGTACTTC. It codes for CSAGIWRDVSYEQYF.

This clonotype was detected many times. V gene TRBV12-3 or TRBV12-4 combines with J gene TRBJ2-3; no clear D gene. With 2 bases removed from V and 4 bases from J, the gap between germline ends came to 10 bases. There are 14 residues in the CDR3. CDR3 residues: CASSLRLEADTQYF. The CDR3, as DNA: TGTGCCAGCAGTTTACGTCTAGAGGCAGATACGCAGTATTTT.

The J gene is TRBJ2-1, the V gene TRBV20-1; TRBD2 agrees at 7 bases. This CDR3 has 16 amino acids. Germline CDR1 and CDR2: DFQATT and SNEGSKA (reference sequence). V gave up 0 bases and J gave up 0 bases; unmatched junction bases: 5. The CDR3, as DNA: TGCAGTGCTAGAGATAACGGCGGGAGCTCCTACAATGAGCAGTTCTTC. Translation: CSARDNGGSSYNEQFF.

The chain joins TRBV12-3 or TRBV12-4 to TRBJ1-6, with D perhaps TRBD1 (5 bases). The length of the CDR3 is 17 residues. Between the trimmed V and J ends, which lost 3 bases and 7 bases, there was a span of 19 bases. CDR3 loop: CASSFDSSLVNNSPLHF. The CDR3 DNA reads as TGTGCCAGCAGTTTCGACAGCTCCCTTGTAAACAATTCACCCCTCCACTTT.

V and J are TRBV7-9 and TRBJ1-4; a weak D match, TRBD1 (6 bases). V was pared by 1 base and J by 8 bases, with 29 bases between. The CDR3 is 20 amino acids. Germline assignment: CDR1 SEHNR and CDR2 FQNEAQ (reference sequence). DNA for the CDR3: TGTGCCAGCAGCTTAGTTGTCATTCGGGGGCCGGGACGGCCCGAGGAAAAACTGTTTTTT. Encoded protein: CASSLVVIRGPGRPEEKLFF.

This chain links TRBV20-1 with TRBJ2-2; maybe TRBD1 (5 bases). V lost 3 bases and J 7 bases, leaving 21 bases between the germline ends. Germline values: CDR1 DFQATT, CDR2 SNEGSKA (reference sequence). The CDR3 has 16 amino acids. This CDR3 is CSASGLSTGQRGELFF. CDR3 coding DNA: TGCAGTGCTAGTGGCCTTTCCACAGGTCAACGCGGGGAGCTGTTTTTT.

The rearrangement links TRBV7-2 to TRBJ2-3; D perhaps matches TRBD2 (6 bases). V lost 2 bases and J 5 bases, leaving 14 bases between the germline ends. Germline CDR1 reads SGHTA; CDR2 reads FQGNSA. CDR3 size: 15 residues. CDR3 DNA: TGTGCCAGCAGCTTACAAACGGGAGTTGGAGATACGCAGTATTTT. This translates into CASSLQTGVGDTQYF.

This chain joins TRBV7-2 and TRBJ2-1; the D is unclear. The CDR3 loop spans 15 amino acids. Trimming shortened V by 4 bases and J by 0 bases, and 10 bases separated the two germline ends. Germline CDR1 reads SGHTA; CDR2 reads FQGNSA. The CDR3: CASSSAGYSYNEQFF. CDR3 nucleotides: TGTGCCAGCAGCTCCGCTGGATACTCCTACAATGAGCAGTTCTTC. The complete variable domain, with remaining parts taken from reference TRBV7-2 and TRBJ2-1, reads GAGVSQSPSNKVTEKGKDVELRCDPISGHTALYWYRQSLGQGLEFLIYFQGNSAPDKSGLPSDRFSAERTGGSVSTLTIQRTQQEDSAVYLCASSSAGYSYNEQFFGPGTRLTVL.

The chain recombines TRBV29-1 with TRBJ2-5; 7 nucleotides agree with TRBD2. The DNA matches TRBJ2-1 better at its end, which makes the J call doubtful. This CDR3 has 14 residues. Germline CDR1 SQVTM, CDR2 ANQGSEA. CDR3 residues: CSVGRIGGDNEQFF. DNA for the CDR3: TGCAGCGTTGGGCGGATTGGGGGGGACAATGAGCAGTTCTTC.

This chain connects TRBV30 to TRBJ1-5, with 12 bases aligning to TRBD1. CDR3 length equals 14 residues. With 3 bases clipped from V and 7 bases from J, the junction kept 4 bases outside the gene matches. Germline lookup yields CDR1 GTSNPN and CDR2 SVGIG (reference sequence). The CDR3 here is CAWSAGTGGQPQHF. In DNA form, the CDR3 reads TGTGCCTGGAGCGCCGGGACAGGGGGCCAGCCCCAGCATTTT.